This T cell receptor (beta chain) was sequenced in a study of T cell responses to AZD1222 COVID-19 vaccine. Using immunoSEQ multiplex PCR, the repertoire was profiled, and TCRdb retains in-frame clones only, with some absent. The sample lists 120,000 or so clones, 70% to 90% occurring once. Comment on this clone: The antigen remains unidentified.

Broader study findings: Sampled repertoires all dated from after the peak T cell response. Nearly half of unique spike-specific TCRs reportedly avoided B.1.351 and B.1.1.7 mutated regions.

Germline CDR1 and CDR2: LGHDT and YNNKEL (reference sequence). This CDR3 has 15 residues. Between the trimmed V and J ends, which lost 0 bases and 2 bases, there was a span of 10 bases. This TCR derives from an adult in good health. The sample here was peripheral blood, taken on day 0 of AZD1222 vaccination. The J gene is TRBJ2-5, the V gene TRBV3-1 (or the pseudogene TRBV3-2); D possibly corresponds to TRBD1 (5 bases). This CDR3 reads CASSQDPRQQETQYF. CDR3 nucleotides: TGTGCCAGCAGCCAAGATCCGAGACAGCAAGAGACCCAGTACTTC.